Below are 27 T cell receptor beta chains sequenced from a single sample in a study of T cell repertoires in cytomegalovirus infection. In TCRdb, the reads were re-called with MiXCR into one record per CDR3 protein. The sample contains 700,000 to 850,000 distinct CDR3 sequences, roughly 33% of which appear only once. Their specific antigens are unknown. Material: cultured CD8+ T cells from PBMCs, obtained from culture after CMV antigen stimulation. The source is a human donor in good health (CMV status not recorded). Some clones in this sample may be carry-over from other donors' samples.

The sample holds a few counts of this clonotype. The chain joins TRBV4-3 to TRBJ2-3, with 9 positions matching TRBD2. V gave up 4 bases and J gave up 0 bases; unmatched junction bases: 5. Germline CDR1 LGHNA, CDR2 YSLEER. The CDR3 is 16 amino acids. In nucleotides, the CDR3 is TGCGCCAGCAGCCCAGCGGGGGGTACTAGCACAGATACGCAGTATTTT. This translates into CASSPAGGTSTDTQYF.

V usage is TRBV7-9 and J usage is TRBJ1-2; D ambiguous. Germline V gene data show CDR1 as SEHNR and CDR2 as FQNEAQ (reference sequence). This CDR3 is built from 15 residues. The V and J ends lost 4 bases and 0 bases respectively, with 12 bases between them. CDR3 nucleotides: TGTGCCAGCAGCTCCCCGTTTTTCCCTAACTATGGCTACACCTTC. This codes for CASSSPFFPNYGYTF.

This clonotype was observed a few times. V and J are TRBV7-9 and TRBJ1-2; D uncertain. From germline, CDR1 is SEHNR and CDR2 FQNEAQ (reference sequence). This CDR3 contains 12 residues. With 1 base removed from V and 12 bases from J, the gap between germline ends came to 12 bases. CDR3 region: CASSLGATDHTF. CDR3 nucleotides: TGTGCCAGCAGCTTAGGAGCGACGGATCACACCTTC.

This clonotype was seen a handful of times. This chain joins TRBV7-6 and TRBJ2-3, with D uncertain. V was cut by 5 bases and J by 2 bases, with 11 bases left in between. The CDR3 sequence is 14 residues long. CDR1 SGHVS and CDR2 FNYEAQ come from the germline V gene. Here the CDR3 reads CASSTRTLTDTQYF. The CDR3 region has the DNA TGTGCCAGCAGCACCCGGACCCTCACAGATACGCAGTATTTT.

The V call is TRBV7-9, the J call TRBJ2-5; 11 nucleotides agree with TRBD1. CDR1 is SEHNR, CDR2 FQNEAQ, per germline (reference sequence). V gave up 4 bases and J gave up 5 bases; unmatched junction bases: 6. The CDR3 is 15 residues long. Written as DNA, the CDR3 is TGTGCCAGCAGCTACGGACAGGGGGCTTGGGAGACCCAGTACTTC. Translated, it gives CASSYGQGAWETQYF.

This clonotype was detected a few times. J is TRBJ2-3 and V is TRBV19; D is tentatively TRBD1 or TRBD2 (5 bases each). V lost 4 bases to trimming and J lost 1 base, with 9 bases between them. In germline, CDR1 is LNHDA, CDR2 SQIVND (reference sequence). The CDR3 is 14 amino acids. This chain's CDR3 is CASSRGDGTDTQYF. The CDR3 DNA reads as TGTGCCAGTAGTAGAGGGGATGGCACAGATACGCAGTATTTT. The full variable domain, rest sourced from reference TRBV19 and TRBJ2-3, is DGGITQSPKYLFRKEGQNVTLSCEQNLNHDAMYWYRQDPGQGLRLIYYSQIVNDFQKGDIAEGYSVSREKKESFPLTVTSAQKNPTAFYLCASSRGDGTDTQYFGPGTRLTVL.

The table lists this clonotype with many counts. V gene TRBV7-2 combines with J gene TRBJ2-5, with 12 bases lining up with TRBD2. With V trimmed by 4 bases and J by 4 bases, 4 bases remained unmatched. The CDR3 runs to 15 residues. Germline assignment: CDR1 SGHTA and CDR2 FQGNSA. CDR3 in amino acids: CASSSSGGAGETQYF. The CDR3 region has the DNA TGTGCCAGCAGCTCTAGCGGGGGGGCCGGAGAGACCCAGTACTTC.

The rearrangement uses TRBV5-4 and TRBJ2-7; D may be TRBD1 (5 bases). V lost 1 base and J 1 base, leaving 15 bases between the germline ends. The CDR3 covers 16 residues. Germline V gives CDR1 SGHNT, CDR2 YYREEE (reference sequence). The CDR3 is CASSLTPDSLSYEQYF. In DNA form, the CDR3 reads TGTGCCAGCAGCTTGACCCCCGACAGCCTATCCTACGAGCAGTACTTC. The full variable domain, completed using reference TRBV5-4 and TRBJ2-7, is ETGVTQSPTHLIKTRGQQVTLRCSSQSGHNTVSWYQQALGQGPQFIFQYYREEENGRGNFPPRFSGLQFPNYSSELNVNALELDDSALYLCASSLTPDSLSYEQYFGPGTRLTVT.

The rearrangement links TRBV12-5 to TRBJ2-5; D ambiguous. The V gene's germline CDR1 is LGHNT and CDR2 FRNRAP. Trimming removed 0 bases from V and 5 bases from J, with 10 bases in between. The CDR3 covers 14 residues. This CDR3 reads CASGLVRPEETQYF. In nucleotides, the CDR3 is TGTGCTAGTGGTTTGGTACGGCCGGAGGAGACCCAGTACTTC. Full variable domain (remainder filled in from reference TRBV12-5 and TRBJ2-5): DARVTQTPRHKVTEMGQEVTMRCQPILGHNTVFWYRQTMMQGLELLAYFRNRAPLDDSGMPKDRFSAEMPDATLATLKIQPSEPRDSAVYFCASGLVRPEETQYFGPGTRLLVL.

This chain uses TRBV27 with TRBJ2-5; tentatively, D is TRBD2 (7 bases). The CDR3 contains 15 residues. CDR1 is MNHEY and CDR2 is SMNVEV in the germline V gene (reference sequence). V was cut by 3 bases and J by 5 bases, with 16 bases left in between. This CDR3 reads CASSFRGGRPETQYF. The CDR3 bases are TGTGCCAGCAGTTTTCGCGGGGGCCGGCCCGAGACCCAGTACTTC.

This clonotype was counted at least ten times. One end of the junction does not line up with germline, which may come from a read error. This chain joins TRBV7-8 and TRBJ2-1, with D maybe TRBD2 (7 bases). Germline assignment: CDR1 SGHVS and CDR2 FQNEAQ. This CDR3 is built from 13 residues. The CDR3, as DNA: TGTGCCCGAGGGGGGGCGCCTACAGTAGAGCGGTTCTTC. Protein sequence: CARGGAPTVERFF.

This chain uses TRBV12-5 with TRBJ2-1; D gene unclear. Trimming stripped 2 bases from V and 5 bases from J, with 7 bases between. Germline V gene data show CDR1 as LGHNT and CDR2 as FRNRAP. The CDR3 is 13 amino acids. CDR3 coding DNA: TGTGCTAGTGGTTTGTTCGGAAACAATGAGCAGTTCTTC. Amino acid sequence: CASGLFGNNEQFF.

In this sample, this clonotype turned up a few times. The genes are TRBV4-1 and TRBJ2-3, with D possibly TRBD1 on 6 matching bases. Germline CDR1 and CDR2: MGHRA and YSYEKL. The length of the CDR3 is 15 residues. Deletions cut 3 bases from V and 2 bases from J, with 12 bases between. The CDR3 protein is CASSHLTGHTDTQYF. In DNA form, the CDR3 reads TGCGCCAGCAGCCATCTGACAGGTCACACAGATACGCAGTATTTT.

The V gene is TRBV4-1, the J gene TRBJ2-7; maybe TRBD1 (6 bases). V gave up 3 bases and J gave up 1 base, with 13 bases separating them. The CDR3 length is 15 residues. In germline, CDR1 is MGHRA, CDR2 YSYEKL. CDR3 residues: CASSQTVTGSYEQYF. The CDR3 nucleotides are TGCGCCAGCAGCCAGACGGTAACAGGGTCCTACGAGCAGTACTTC.

CDR3: CAIRNNWTGGPYGYTF. The CDR3 nucleotides read TGTGCCATCAGAAATAACTGGACAGGAGGCCCTTATGGCTACACCTTC. The gene calls are TRBV10-3 and TRBJ1-2; 7 bases fit TRBD1. Germline V gene sequence: CDR1 ENHRY, CDR2 SYGVKD. The J segment lost 5 bases and the V segment lost 6 bases, leaving 15 bases of the junction unmatched. The CDR3 totals 16 residues.

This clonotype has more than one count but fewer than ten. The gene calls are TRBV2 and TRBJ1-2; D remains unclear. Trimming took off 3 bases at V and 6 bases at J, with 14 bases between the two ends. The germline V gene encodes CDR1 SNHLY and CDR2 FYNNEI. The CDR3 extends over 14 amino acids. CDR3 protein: CASSEQQLLDGYTF. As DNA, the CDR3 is TGTGCCAGCAGTGAGCAACAGTTACTCGATGGCTACACCTTC. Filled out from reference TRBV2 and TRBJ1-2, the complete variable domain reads EPEVTQTPSHQVTQMGQEVILRCVPISNHLYFYWYRQILGQKVEFLVSFYNNEISEKSEIFDDQFSVERPDGSNFTLKIRSTKLEDSAMYFCASSEQQLLDGYTFGSGTRLTVV.

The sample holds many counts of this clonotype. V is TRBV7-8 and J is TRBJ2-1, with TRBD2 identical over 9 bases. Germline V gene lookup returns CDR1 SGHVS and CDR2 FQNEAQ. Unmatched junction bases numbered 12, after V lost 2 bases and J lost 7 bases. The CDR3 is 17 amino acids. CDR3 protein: CASSLFRAGGRWNEQFF. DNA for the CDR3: TGTGCCAGCAGCTTATTCAGAGCGGGGGGCCGGTGGAATGAGCAGTTCTTC.

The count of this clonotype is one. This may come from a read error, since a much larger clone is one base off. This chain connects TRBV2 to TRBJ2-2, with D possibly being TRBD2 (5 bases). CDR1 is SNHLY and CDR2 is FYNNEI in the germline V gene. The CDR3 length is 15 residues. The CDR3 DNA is TGTGCCAACAGTGAAGCCCGGGGTAACACCGGGGAGCTGTTTTTT. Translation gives CANSEARGNTGELFF. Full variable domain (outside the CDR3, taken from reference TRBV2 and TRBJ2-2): EPEVTQTPSHQVTQMGQEVILRCVPISNHLYFYWYRQILGQKVEFLVSFYNNEISEKSEIFDDQFSVERPDGSNFTLKIRSTKLEDSAMYFCANSEARGNTGELFFGEGSRLTVL.

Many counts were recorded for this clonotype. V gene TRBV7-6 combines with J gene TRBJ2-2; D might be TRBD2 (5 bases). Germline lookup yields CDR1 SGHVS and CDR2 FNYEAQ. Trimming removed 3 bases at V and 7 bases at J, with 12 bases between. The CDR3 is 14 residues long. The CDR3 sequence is CASSFGSRDGELFF. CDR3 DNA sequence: TGTGCCAGCAGCTTCGGCAGCCGGGACGGGGAGCTGTTTTTT. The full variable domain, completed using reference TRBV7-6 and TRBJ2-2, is GAGVSQSPRYKVTKRGQDVALRCDPISGHVSLYWYRQALGQGPEFLTYFNYEAQQDKSGLPNDRFSAERPEGSISTLTIQRTEQRDSAMYRCASSFGSRDGELFFGEGSRLTVL.

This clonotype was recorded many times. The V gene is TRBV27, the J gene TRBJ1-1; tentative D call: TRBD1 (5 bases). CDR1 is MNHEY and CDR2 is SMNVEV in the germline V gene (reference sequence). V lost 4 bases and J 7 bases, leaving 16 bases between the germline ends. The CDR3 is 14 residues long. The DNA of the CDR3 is TGTGCCAGCAGTTCAAATCCTCGGACATTTGAAGCTTTCTTT. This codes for CASSSNPRTFEAFF.

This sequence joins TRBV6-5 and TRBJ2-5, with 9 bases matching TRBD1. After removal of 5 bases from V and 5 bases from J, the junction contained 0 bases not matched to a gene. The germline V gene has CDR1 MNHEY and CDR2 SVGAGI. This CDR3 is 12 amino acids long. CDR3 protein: CASSGTGETQYF. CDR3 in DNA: TGTGCCAGCAGTGGGACAGGGGAGACCCAGTACTTC.

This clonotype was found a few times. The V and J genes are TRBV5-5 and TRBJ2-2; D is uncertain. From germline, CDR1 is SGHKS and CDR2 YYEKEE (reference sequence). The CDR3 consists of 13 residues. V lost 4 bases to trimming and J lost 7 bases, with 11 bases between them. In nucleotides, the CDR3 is TGTGCCAGCAGCGCACAGTTGTTCGGGGAGCTGTTTTTT. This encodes CASSAQLFGELFF.

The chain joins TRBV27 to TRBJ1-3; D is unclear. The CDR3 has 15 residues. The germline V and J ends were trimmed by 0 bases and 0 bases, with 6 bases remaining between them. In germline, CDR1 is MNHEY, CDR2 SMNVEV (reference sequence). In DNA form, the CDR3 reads TGTGCCAGCAGTTTATCAGGCGACTCTGGAAACACCATATATTTT. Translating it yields CASSLSGDSGNTIYF.

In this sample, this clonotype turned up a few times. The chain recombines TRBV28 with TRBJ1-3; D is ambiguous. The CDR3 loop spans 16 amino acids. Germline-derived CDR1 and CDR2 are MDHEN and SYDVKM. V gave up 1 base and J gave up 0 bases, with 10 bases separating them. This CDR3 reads CASSLLRGSSGNTIYF. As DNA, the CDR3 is TGTGCCAGCAGTTTATTAAGAGGTAGCTCTGGAAACACCATATATTTT.

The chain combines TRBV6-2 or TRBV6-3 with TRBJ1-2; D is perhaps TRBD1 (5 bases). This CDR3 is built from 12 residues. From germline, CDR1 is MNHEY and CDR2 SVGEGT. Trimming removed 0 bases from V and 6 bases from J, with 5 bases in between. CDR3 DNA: TGTGCCAGCAGTTACTCGACAGATGGCTACACCTTC. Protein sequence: CASSYSTDGYTF.

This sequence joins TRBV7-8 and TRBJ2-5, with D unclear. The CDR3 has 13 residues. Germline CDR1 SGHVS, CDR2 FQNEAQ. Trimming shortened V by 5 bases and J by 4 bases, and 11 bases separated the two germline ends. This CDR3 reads CASSPVPRETQYF. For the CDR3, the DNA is TGTGCCAGCAGCCCGGTCCCCCGAGAGACCCAGTACTTC.

In nucleotides, the CDR3 is TGTGCCAGCAGTGTCACCTACTCAGGGGTAAGGGGGAAAAGTGAAGCTTTCTTT. Translating gives CASSVTYSGVRGKSEAFF. The J gene is TRBJ1-1, the V gene TRBV7-2, with D tentatively TRBD1 (6 bases). This CDR3 spans 18 amino acids. CDR1 and CDR2 from the germline V gene are SGHTA and FQGNSA. V was trimmed by 6 bases and J by 7 bases, leaving 30 bases between them.